A selection of T cell receptor beta chains follows, all from one sample in a study of response to subunit inactivated influenza vaccine. TCRdb analysed the RT-PCR reads with MiXCR anew, one entry per CDR3 protein. The data show 430,000 or so distinct CDR3 sequences, approximately 11% seen once. Material: PBMCs from blood, obtained 45 days after vaccination. The receptors shown here come from a man in his fifties or sixties who received an inactivated influenza vaccine. Both conserved end residues are part of each CDR3. The order of the fields is clone size, J gene, D gene, CDR3 length, V gene, CDR3 protein, CDR3 DNA. The D gene is left open where the match is weak. Clone size is not always given. Where it is, it says once, few, many or a class for expanded clones.

many | TRBJ2-1 | TRBD2 | 12 | TRBV18 | CASSLQTSEQFF | TGTGCCAGCTCACTTCAGACTAGCGAGCAGTTCTTC
many | TRBJ2-2 | TRBD1 | 15 | TRBV5-6 | CASSSGQAVTGELFF | TGTGCCAGCAGCTCGGGACAGGCAGTAACCGGGGAGCTGTTTTTT
many | TRBJ1-2 | TRBD1 | 17 | TRBV10-3 | CAISEPGWDRGAYGYTF | TGTGCCATCAGTGAGCCGGGATGGGACAGGGGCGCCTATGGCTACACCTTC
NA | TRBJ2-3 | TRBD2 | 15 | TRBV29-1 | CSVVHSGRDPDTQYF | TGCAGCGTTGTTCATAGCGGGAGGGACCCAGATACGCAGTATTTT
few | TRBJ2-3 | NA | 15 | TRBV7-9 | CASSSYVYYTDTQYF | TGTGCCAGCAGCTCCTACGTTTATTACACAGATACGCAGTATTTT
many | TRBJ1-1 | NA | 14 | TRBV20-1 | CSASDLGMNTEAFF | TGCAGTGCTAGCGATCTGGGGATGAACACTGAAGCTTTCTTT
many | TRBJ1-5 | NA | 15 | TRBV12-3/TRBV12-4 | CASSLGGGSRQPQHF | TGTGCCAGCAGTTTAGGTGGGGGTTCGCGACAGCCCCAGCATTTT
NA | TRBJ2-1 | NA | 14 | TRBV2 | CASSRVAGKDEQFF | TGTGCCAGCAGTCGAGTCGCAGGGAAAGATGAGCAGTTCTTC
few | TRBJ1-5 | TRBD1 | 14 | TRBV15 | CATSRVTGDQPQHF | TGTGCCACCAGCAGAGTGACAGGGGATCAGCCCCAGCATTTT
NA | TRBJ1-1 | TRBD1 | 16 | TRBV12-3/TRBV12-4 | CASSSLTGTGRAEAFF | TGTGCCAGCAGTTCACTAACCGGGACAGGGAGGGCTGAAGCTTTCTTT
NA | TRBJ1-1 | TRBD1 | 15 | TRBV5-1 | CASSLVGGAFTEAFF | TGCGCCAGCAGCTTGGTAGGGGGCGCGTTCACTGAAGCTTTCTTT
NA | TRBJ2-2 | NA | 14 | TRBV5-5 | CASSDGPNTGELFF | TGTGCCAGCAGCGACGGGCCGAACACCGGGGAGCTGTTTTTT
NA | TRBJ2-1 | NA | 16 | TRBV4-2 | CASSQEVKSMYNEQFF | TGTGCCAGCAGCCAAGAAGTCAAATCGATGTACAATGAGCAGTTCTTC
NA | TRBJ2-7 | NA | 14 | TRBV5-1 | CASSLAPNSYEQYF | TGCGCCAGCAGCTTGGCCCCAAACTCCTACGAGCAGTACTTC
NA | TRBJ2-4 | NA | 16 | TRBV5-5 | CASSLGWRLAKNIQYF | TGTGCCAGCAGCTTAGGATGGCGATTAGCCAAAAACATTCAGTACTTC
many | TRBJ2-2 | NA | 14 | TRBV12-3/TRBV12-4 | CASSLVRNTGELFF | TGTGCCAGCAGTTTAGTACGGAACACCGGGGAGCTGTTTTTT
many | TRBJ1-2 | NA | 12 | TRBV5-1 | CASSLNSYGYTF | TGCGCCAGCAGCTTGAACAGCTATGGCTACACCTTC
many | TRBJ2-3 | NA | 12 | TRBV20-1 | CSAAAARDTQYF | TGCAGTGCTGCAGCCGCACGAGATACGCAGTATTTT
NA | TRBJ2-3 | NA | 13 | TRBV5-1 | CASSLDPAYTQYF | TGCGCCAGCAGCTTGGATCCGGCGTATACGCAGTATTTT
few | TRBJ1-6 | NA | 14 | TRBV7-9 | CASSSEQGYSPLHF | TGTGCCAGCAGCTCGGAACAGGGTTATTCACCCCTCCACTTT
many | TRBJ1-1 | TRBD1 | 12 | TRBV28 | CASSPQTGEAFF | TGTGCCAGCAGTCCTCAGACAGGGGAAGCTTTCTTT
few | TRBJ1-6 | NA | 15 | TRBV6-5 | CASNSITGINSPLHF | TGTGCCAGCAATTCGATAACAGGGATAAACTCACCCCTCCACTTT
NA | TRBJ2-7 | NA | 17 | TRBV21-1 | CASTGVGTPKWDYEQYF | TGTGCCAGCACGGGAGTGGGGACCCCGAAGTGGGACTACGAGCAGTACTTC
many | TRBJ2-4 | NA | 11 | TRBV29-1 | CSVGQKNIQYF | TGCAGCGTTGGACAGAAAAACATTCAGTACTTC
many | TRBJ2-2 | TRBD1 | 16 | TRBV11-2 | CASSLLTGGYTGELFF | TGTGCCAGCAGCTTACTGACAGGGGGCTACACCGGGGAGCTGTTTTTT
many | TRBJ1-2 | NA | 14 | TRBV2 | CASSEGRRFYGYTF | TGTGCCAGCAGTGAAGGCAGGAGATTCTATGGCTACACCTTC
few | TRBJ2-2 | NA | 14 | TRBV12-3/TRBV12-4 | CASSLVGEVGELFF | TGTGCCAGCAGTTTAGTAGGGGAGGTCGGGGAGCTGTTTTTT
NA | TRBJ1-2 | TRBD1 | 14 | TRBV9 | CASSPTGQGYGYTF | TGTGCCAGCAGCCCGACGGGACAGGGCTATGGCTACACCTTC
NA | TRBJ2-7 | TRBD1 | 14 | TRBV12-3/TRBV12-4 | CASSARDSTYEQYF | TGTGCCAGCAGTGCTAGGGACAGCACCTACGAGCAGTACTTC
NA | TRBJ2-2 | TRBD2 | 16 | TRBV7-2 | CASSFGLAGVPGELFF | TGTGCCAGCAGCTTCGGGCTAGCGGGAGTTCCCGGGGAGCTGTTTTTT
few | TRBJ2-7 | TRBD1 | 13 | TRBV11-2 | CASSQPGTGAPLF | TGTGCCAGCAGCCAGCCGGGGACAGGGGCGCCCCTCTTC
NA | TRBJ2-1 | NA | 15 | TRBV6-1 | CASTWTESSYNEQFF | TGTGCCAGCACCTGGACAGAAAGCTCCTACAATGAGCAGTTCTTC
NA | TRBJ2-1 | NA | 13 | TRBV6-1 | CASNPLIGIEQFF | TGTGCCAGCAACCCACTTATCGGGATTGAGCAGTTCTTC
few | TRBJ1-6 | NA | 18 | TRBV4-3 | CASSQETALSSYNSPLHF | TGCGCCAGCAGCCAAGAAACGGCTCTGAGCTCCTATAATTCACCCCTCCACTTT
many | TRBJ1-1 | TRBD1 | 14 | TRBV5-1 | CASSSGQGSTEAFF | TGCGCCAGCAGCTCAGGACAGGGGAGCACTGAAGCTTTCTTT
many | TRBJ2-1 | NA | 16 | TRBV12-3/TRBV12-4 | CASSLAAGTVGHEQFF | TGTGCCAGCAGTTTAGCGGCGGGAACCGTTGGCCATGAGCAGTTCTTC
NA | TRBJ2-1 | NA | 17 | TRBV4-3 | CASSQERQTSSYNEQFF | TGCGCCAGCAGCCAAGAAAGACAGACCAGCTCCTACAATGAGCAGTTCTTC
few | TRBJ2-1 | TRBD1 | 15 | TRBV7-3 | CASSLDRESYNEQFF | TGTGCCAGCAGCTTAGACAGGGAGTCCTACAATGAGCAGTTCTTC
many | TRBJ2-2 | NA | 11 | TRBV6-1 | CASRVGGELFF | TGTGCCAGTCGGGTCGGCGGGGAGCTGTTTTTT
NA | TRBJ1-5 | TRBD1 | 14 | TRBV20-1 | CSARGGPGGQPQHF | TGCAGTGCTAGAGGGGGCCCAGGGGGTCAGCCCCAGCATTTT
NA | TRBJ1-3 | NA | 13 | TRBV12-3/TRBV12-4 | CASSLRQGNTIYF | TGTGCCAGCAGTTTGAGGCAGGGAAACACCATATATTTT
many | TRBJ2-7 | NA | 15 | TRBV20-1 | CSAIIRGHLTYEQYF | TGCAGTGCTATTATTCGAGGGCATCTTACCTACGAGCAGTACTTC